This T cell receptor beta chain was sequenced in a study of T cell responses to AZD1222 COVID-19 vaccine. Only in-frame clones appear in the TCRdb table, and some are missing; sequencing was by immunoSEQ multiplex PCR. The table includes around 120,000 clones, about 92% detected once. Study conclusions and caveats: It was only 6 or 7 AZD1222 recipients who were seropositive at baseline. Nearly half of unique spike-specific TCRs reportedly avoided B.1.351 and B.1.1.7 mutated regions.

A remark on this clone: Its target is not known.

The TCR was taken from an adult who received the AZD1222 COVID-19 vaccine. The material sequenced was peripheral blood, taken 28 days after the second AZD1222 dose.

As DNA, the CDR3 is TGCGCCAGCAGCCCCGGGACTAGAGGTTTCACAGATACGCAGTATTTT. Its protein is CASSPGTRGFTDTQYF. This chain links TRBV5-1 with TRBJ2-3, with TRBD2 identical over 8 bases. With 4 bases clipped from V and 2 bases from J, the junction kept 9 bases outside the gene matches. This CDR3 has 16 residues. Germline V gives CDR1 SGHRS, CDR2 YFSETQ.